Below are 6 T cell receptor beta chains sequenced from a single sample in a study of response to subunit inactivated influenza vaccine. TCRdb used MiXCR to reprocess the RT-PCR reads, holding one entry per CDR3 protein. The profile shows some 520,000 distinct CDR3 sequences, 16% of them singletons. The sample in question was CD4+ T cells sorted from PBMCs, obtained less than 30 months after vaccination. These receptors came from a man aged 50 to 75 who received an inactivated influenza vaccine.

The rearrangement joins TRBV5-5 to TRBJ2-7; D may be TRBD2 (6 bases). Germline V lookup: CDR1 SGHKS, CDR2 YYEKEE (reference sequence). The V end was cut by 0 bases, the J end by 0 bases, with 10 bases between. CDR3 length: 15 amino acids. The CDR3 DNA follows: TGTGCCAGCAGCTTGGGGGGACTGAACTCCTACGAGCAGTACTTC. Its translation: CASSLGGLNSYEQYF.

This sequence joins TRBV3-1 and TRBJ1-1, with D possibly matching TRBD1 (6 bases). The CDR3 extends over 14 amino acids. V was shortened by 2 bases and J by 6 bases, with 13 bases between the two germline ends. Germline-derived CDR1 and CDR2 are LGHDT and YNNKEL (reference sequence). The CDR3 bases are TGTGCCAGCAGCCAACTACAGGGATCCCCTGAAGCTTTCTTT. This encodes CASSQLQGSPEAFF.

The V gene is TRBV18, the J gene TRBJ2-1, with D perhaps TRBD2 (5 bases). Trimming pared 0 bases from V and 5 bases from J, leaving 11 bases between. The germline V gene encodes CDR1 KGHSH and CDR2 LQKENI. The CDR3 covers 15 residues. The chain's CDR3 is CASSPPMGSDNEQFF. In DNA, the CDR3 is TGTGCCAGCTCACCACCGATGGGGAGCGACAATGAGCAGTTCTTC.

This clonotype came up many times. This chain uses TRBV24-1 with TRBJ1-2; D is uncertain. The V end was cut by 3 bases, the J end by 5 bases, with 6 bases between. Germline assignment: CDR1 KGHDR and CDR2 SFDVKD. This CDR3 contains 12 residues. DNA for the CDR3: TGTGCCACCAGTGATCCGCTATATGGCTACACCTTC. The encoded protein is CATSDPLYGYTF.

The chain links TRBV7-9 to TRBJ2-2; either TRBD1 or TRBD2 may supply D (5 bases each). Germline loops: CDR1 SEHNR, CDR2 FQNEAQ (reference sequence). Trimming removed 9 bases at V and 1 base at J, with 12 bases between. The CDR3 runs 14 residues. The CDR3 DNA reads as TGTGCCAGGACCGGGACGGTGAACACCGGGGAGCTGTTTTTT. Protein product: CARTGTVNTGELFF.

This clonotype was counted a few times. The chain uses TRBV5-1 and TRBJ2-5, with 7 positions matching TRBD1. CDR1 is SGHRS, CDR2 YFSETQ, per germline. The ends lost 0 bases at V and 7 bases at J; junction bases unmatched: 15. This CDR3 region has 17 residues. The CDR3 DNA follows: TGCGCCAGCAGCTTGGCCGGACAGGACTCACCTGCAGGGACCCAGTACTTC. Its protein is CASSLAGQDSPAGTQYF.